Listed here are 11 T cell receptor beta chains from one sample, sequenced in a study of T cells in localized non-small cell lung cancer. Repertoires were generated with immunoSEQ multiplex PCR, while TCRdb's copy carries only in-frame clones and drops some. The sample has 90,000 to 95,000 clones, roughly 87% seen once. Sequenced here: peripheral blood, sampled before any cancer treatment. The receptors were sampled from a man between 40 and 70 years old with stage I squamous cell lung carcinoma.

This chain uses TRBV11-2 with TRBJ1-1; D is undetermined. Germline lookup yields CDR1 SGHAT and CDR2 FQNNGV. This CDR3 contains 13 residues. V was pared by 11 bases and J by 4 bases, with 17 bases between. DNA for the CDR3: TGTGCCGGGAGGGAAGGGTTGGGCACTGAAGCTTTCTTT. This encodes CAGREGLGTEAFF.

This clone was picked up one time. V and J are TRBV11-2 and TRBJ1-6, with D tentatively TRBD1 (5 bases). Trimming took 2 bases from V and 9 from J, leaving 17 bases between them. There are 16 residues in the CDR3. Germline V gene data show CDR1 as SGHAT and CDR2 as FQNNGV. This CDR3 reads CASSLRLFRGGSPLHF. The CDR3, as DNA: TGTGCCAGCAGCTTAAGGTTGTTTCGGGGGGGTTCACCCCTCCACTTT.

CDR3 in amino acids: CASSRGDTSSYNEQFF. For the CDR3, the DNA is TGCGCCAGCAGCCGAGGGGACACCAGCTCCTACAATGAGCAGTTCTTC. The rearrangement links TRBV4-1 to TRBJ2-1, with D perhaps matching TRBD1 (6 bases). The germline V gene has CDR1 MGHRA and CDR2 YSYEKL. The CDR3 covers 16 residues. Trimming left V 4 bases short and J 0 bases short, with 13 bases between.

The CDR3 sequence is CASSLVRTTGLNGYTF. The CDR3 DNA is TGTGCCAGCAGCTTAGTCCGAACCACAGGGCTAAATGGCTACACCTTC. The chain carries TRBV11-2 and TRBJ1-2, with D possibly TRBD1 on 6 matching bases. The CDR3 runs 16 residues. V was clipped by 1 base and J by 6 bases, with 18 bases between them. Germline lookup yields CDR1 SGHAT and CDR2 FQNNGV.

V usage is TRBV28 and J usage is TRBJ2-5, with 7 bases that match TRBD1. Germline CDR1 is MDHEN and CDR2 is SYDVKM. The CDR3 covers 15 residues. Trimming at V came to 4 bases and at J to 13 bases, leaving 18 bases not matched to a gene. The CDR3 DNA reads as TGTGCCAGCAGTTCACAGGGGCGCGCATCTACGAGGGCGTACTTC. Translation: CASSSQGRASTRAYF.

The rearrangement links TRBV21-1 to TRBJ1-6; the table's D call, TRBD1, was not checked against the DNA. TRBV21-1 is a known pseudogene. The CDR3 runs to 17 residues. CDR3 residues: CASSTTTGGTYNSPLHF. DNA of the CDR3: TGTGCCAGCAGCACTACTACAGGGGGTACCTATAATTCACCCCTCCACTTT.

CDR3 residues: CASSAGGASYGYTF. The CDR3 bases are TGTGCCAGCAGCGCTGGGGGCGCGTCTTACGGCTACACCTTC. J is TRBJ1-2 and V is TRBV6-1, with D possibly TRBD1 on 6 matching bases. The V gene lost 6 bases and the J gene lost 8 bases, with 19 bases spanning the gap. CDR3 length equals 14 residues. The V gene's germline CDR1 is MNHNS and CDR2 SASEGT.

This clone appeared a single time. The V call is TRBV2, the J call TRBJ1-4; D perhaps matches TRBD1 (5 bases). V was clipped by 6 bases and J by 1 base, with 9 bases between them. Germline V gives CDR1 SNHLY, CDR2 FYNNEI. This CDR3 region has 14 residues. CDR3 sequence: CASRLTETNEKLFF. DNA of the CDR3: TGTGCCAGCAGATTGACAGAAACTAATGAAAAACTGTTTTTT. Full variable domain (remainder filled in from reference TRBV2 and TRBJ1-4): EPEVTQTPSHQVTQMGQEVILRCVPISNHLYFYWYRQILGQKVEFLVSFYNNEISEKSEIFDDQFSVERPDGSNFTLKIRSTKLEDSAMYFCASRLTETNEKLFFGSGTQLSVL.

The genes are TRBV5-4 and TRBJ1-1; possibly TRBD1 for D (6 bases). Trimming took off 2 bases at V and 0 bases at J, with 14 bases between the two ends. This CDR3 is built from 16 residues. Germline-derived CDR1 and CDR2 are SGHNT and YYREEE (reference sequence). As DNA, the CDR3 is TGTGCCAGCAGCTTATTAGGGGGTGGGGTGAACACTGAAGCTTTCTTT. Translating it yields CASSLLGGGVNTEAFF. The full variable domain, with the rest looked up from reference TRBV5-4 and TRBJ1-1, is ETGVTQSPTHLIKTRGQQVTLRCSSQSGHNTVSWYQQALGQGPQFIFQYYREEENGRGNFPPRFSGLQFPNYSSELNVNALELDDSALYLCASSLLGGGVNTEAFFGQGTRLTVV.

The genes are TRBV30 and TRBJ2-7, with D maybe TRBD1 (6 bases). This CDR3 comprises 13 residues. V was cut by 5 bases and J by 6 bases, with 17 bases left in between. Per germline, CDR1 GTSNPN and CDR2 SVGIG (reference sequence). CDR3 in amino acids: CAWGVQGMGEQYF. CDR3 DNA: TGTGCCTGGGGGGTTCAGGGGATGGGCGAGCAGTACTTC.

The V call is TRBV5-1, the J call TRBJ1-2, with D perhaps matching TRBD1 (6 bases). V shed 0 bases and J shed 3 bases, with 12 bases lying between them. Germline CDR1 is SGHRS and CDR2 is YFSETQ. This CDR3 comprises 15 residues. This chain's CDR3 is CASSLVLGAHYGYTF. The CDR3 DNA reads as TGCGCCAGCAGCTTGGTCCTGGGGGCTCACTATGGCTACACCTTC. The full variable domain, in which reference TRBV5-1 and TRBJ1-2 provide the parts outside the CDR3, is KAGVTQTPRYLIKTRGQQVTLSCSPISGHRSVSWYQQTPGQGLQFLFEYFSETQRNKGNFPGRFSGRQFSNSRSEMNVSTLELGDSALYLCASSLVLGAHYGYTFGSGTRLTVV.